What follows are 9 T cell receptor beta chains derived from one specimen sequenced in a study of T cell clusters in autoimmune cytopenias (dated by TCRdb to between 2019 and 2020). Each sample's TRB amplification started from approximately 250 ng of peripheral blood genomic DNA, which corresponds to tens of thousands of genome equivalents. Sequencing took place on an Illumina MiSeq. TRB rearrangements were amplified by multiplex PCR following a touch-down protocol, with the TRB-A and TRB-B primer pools mixed in one tube. TCRdb reprocessed the reads into one record per CDR3 protein sequence, lacking DNA. The sample table holds thousands of distinct CDR3 sequences. In total, the top ten clones hold 3% to 3.5% of the sample. Sequencing was carried out using peripheral blood. The receptor set was obtained from a human donor with an autoimmune cytopenia or autoimmune hepatitis (not recorded which).

Measured by frequency, this clonotype is medium-sized. The V call is TRBV12-3 or TRBV12-4, the J call TRBJ2-3; TCRdb outputs TRBD2, but without DNA this stays unchecked. This CDR3 comprises 14 residues. The chain's CDR3 is CASSIAGPRDTQYF.

The chain couples TRBV5-1 to TRBJ2-1; the D call from TCRdb, TRBD2, cannot be confirmed without DNA. The germline CDR1 and CDR2 sequences are SGHRS and YFSETQ. CDR3 size: 15 residues. The CDR3 is CASSFGLSERNEQFF.

Considering frequency, this clonotype is medium-sized. The V gene is TRBV15, the J gene TRBJ2-7. There are 14 residues in the CDR3. Germline CDR1 LNHNV, CDR2 YYDKDF (reference sequence). This CDR3 reads CATSKVGGSYEQYF.

By frequency, this clonotype registers medium-sized. CDR3 amino acids: CSVSGTATDTQYF. The rearrangement uses TRBV29-1 and TRBJ2-3; TCRdb's assignment of TRBD1 cannot be checked, as there is no DNA. Germline V CDR1 and CDR2: SQVTM, ANQGSEA. The CDR3 runs to 13 residues.

This clonotype shows up as medium-sized by frequency. The V and J genes are TRBV18 and TRBJ2-5; as DNA is missing, the TRBD1 call by TCRdb cannot be tested. Germline CDR1 is KGHSH and CDR2 is LQKENI. This CDR3 comprises 13 residues. CDR3 region: CASSPRQGETQYF. Complete variable domain (other parts from reference TRBV18 and TRBJ2-5): NAGVMQNPRHLVRRRGQEARLRCSPMKGHSHVYWYRQLPEEGLKFMVYLQKENIIDESGMPKERFSAEFPKEGPSILRIQQVVRGDSAAYFCASSPRQGETQYFGPGTRLLVL.

The CDR3 loop is CASNQDRGQNSPLHF. The chain is built from TRBV6-2 or TRBV6-3 and TRBJ1-6; TCRdb lists TRBD1, though no DNA is available to test this call. Germline-derived CDR1 and CDR2 are MNHEY and SVGEGT. This CDR3 has 15 amino acids.

This rearrangement joins TRBV5-4 to TRBJ1-4; checking the TCRdb D call of TRBD1 is not possible without DNA. The CDR3 is made up of 15 amino acids. Looked up from germline, CDR1 is SGHNT and CDR2 is YYREEE (reference sequence). Here the CDR3 reads CASSLQGATNEKLFF.

Frequency places this clonotype as medium-sized. V usage is TRBV15 and J usage is TRBJ2-7; TCRdb calls TRBD2, which cannot be checked without DNA. This CDR3 is 15 amino acids long. Germline CDR1 LNHNV, CDR2 YYDKDF (reference sequence). The chain's CDR3 is CATSRASTRDYEQYF.

The CDR3: CASRPLDRSDEAFF. This chain uses TRBV27 with TRBJ1-1. Germline values: CDR1 MNHEY, CDR2 SMNVEV (reference sequence). The CDR3 is made up of 14 amino acids.